This is a list of T cell receptor beta chains from one sample in a study of Graves' ophthalmopathy and Graves' hyperthyroidism. TCRdb called the multiplex PCR reads again in MiXCR, with one record for every CDR3 protein. The top ten clones hold 9% to 15% of a sample with 300,000 to 350,000 distinct CDR3 sequences, about 17% of them seen once. The sample was peripheral blood. These receptors all come from an adult man with Graves' ophthalmopathy. The CDR3 runs from the conserved cysteine through the conserved F or W. The D gene is left open where the match is weak. Rows may omit the clone size; those that give it use once, few, many or a size class.

TGTGCCAGCAGCCGAGAACGGGGACGACAGTACTTC CASSRERGRQYF TRBJ2-7 . many TRBV7-3
TGTGCCATCAGAGAGCCGAACACTGAAGCTTTCTTT CAIREPNTEAFF TRBJ1-1 . many TRBV10-3
TGTGCCAGCAGCTTTGGGACTTATGGCTACACCTTC CASSFGTYGYTF TRBJ1-2 . few TRBV12-3/TRBV12-4
TGCGCCAGCAGCCAAGCGGGGACAGGACCCTACGAGCAGTACTTC CASSQAGTGPYEQYF TRBJ2-7 TRBD1 many TRBV4-1
TGTGCCAGCAGTTTTAGGGGACAGGGTTCCCCCGGAGGCGAGACCCAGTACTTC CASSFRGQGSPGGETQYF TRBJ2-5 TRBD1 many TRBV27
TGTGCCAGCAGTACGACAGGGAATAGCAATCAGCCCCAGCATTTT CASSTTGNSNQPQHF TRBJ1-5 TRBD1 . TRBV12-3/TRBV12-4
TGTGCCAGCAGTCATGATGGGACAGGGGGTCGTCAGCCCCAGCATTTT CASSHDGTGGRQPQHF TRBJ1-5 TRBD1 . TRBV28
TGTGCCAGCAGGGCAGAGGTTAGCTACGAGCAGTACTTC CASRAEVSYEQYF TRBJ2-7 . . TRBV6-1
TGTGCCAGCAGTTACTCGACCGGATTCTCTGAAGCTTTCTTT CASSYSTGFSEAFF TRBJ1-1 . many TRBV6-2/TRBV6-3
TGTGCCAGCGGGAGGGCCTTGAGCACAGATACGCAGTATTTT CASGRALSTDTQYF TRBJ2-3 TRBD2 many TRBV6-1
TGTGCCAGCAGCTTAGCGGGCCAGGGCCTCGACACCTTC CASSLAGQGLDTF TRBJ1-2 . many TRBV7-9
TGTGCCATCAGTGGTTTGCAGTGGGATACGGTGAACACTGAAGCTTTCTTT CAISGLQWDTVNTEAFF TRBJ1-1 . few TRBV10-3
TGCGCCAGCAGCTTGGTTGCGACAGGGCACTATAAGCAGTACTTC CASSLVATGHYKQYF TRBJ2-7 TRBD1 many TRBV5-1
TGTATCAGCAGCCCACGGGACCATAAGAGGACTGAAGCTTTCTTT CISSPRDHKRTEAFF TRBJ1-1 . once TRBV3-1
TGTGCCAGCGGATACGGACAGGGAGGTCGTCAGCCCCAGCATTTT CASGYGQGGRQPQHF TRBJ1-5 TRBD1 many TRBV27
TGTGCCACCCCCTGGGGGGCTGGAAACACCATATATTTT CATPWGAGNTIYF TRBJ1-3 . many TRBV27
TGCGCCAGCAGCTCAACCGGGACACTGAACACCGGGGAGCTGTTTTTT CASSSTGTLNTGELFF TRBJ2-2 . many TRBV5-1
TGTGCCAGCAGCTTTCTTAGCGGGGGAACCGGGGAGCTGTTTTTT CASSFLSGGTGELFF TRBJ2-2 TRBD2 many TRBV11-2
TGCGCCAGCAGCCGGGGGGCAAGCGCCTACAATGAGCAGTTCTTC CASSRGASAYNEQFF TRBJ2-1 . many TRBV4-1
TGTGCCAGCAGCGCGGGACAGGGGTATGGCTACACCTTC CASSAGQGYGYTF TRBJ1-2 TRBD1 many TRBV6-1
TGTGCCAGCAGCCAACAGGGCGAAAACTATGGCTACACCTTC CASSQQGENYGYTF TRBJ1-2 . many TRBV3-1
TGTGCCAGCAGCTTAGTCCAGGGGGCTAGGAATCAGCCCCAGCATTTT CASSLVQGARNQPQHF TRBJ1-5 TRBD1 many TRBV11-2
TGTGCCAGCAGTGCCCAGTCAAACTACGAGCAGTACTTC CASSAQSNYEQYF TRBJ2-7 . many TRBV6-1
TGCAGTGCTAGTGGGGAGGGAACCGGTTCACCCCTCCACTTT CSASGEGTGSPLHF TRBJ1-6 . many TRBV20-1
TGCAGTGCTAGAGATTCGGATAAGGGCGACGAGCAGTACTTC CSARDSDKGDEQYF TRBJ2-7 . many TRBV20-1
TGTGCCTGGAGCCCCCGTCGGGGGGAGCTGTTTTTT CAWSPRRGELFF TRBJ2-2 . many TRBV30
TGTGCCAGCAGGGCTTCGATGGGCACTGAAGCTTTCTTT CASRASMGTEAFF TRBJ1-1 . many TRBV7-9
TGCGCCAGCAGCCTGCTCGGCAGTTCCTACGAGCAGTACTTC CASSLLGSSYEQYF TRBJ2-7 . many TRBV5-1
TGTGCCAGTAGTATTGGGCGGAGGGACAATCAGCCCCAGCATTTT CASSIGRRDNQPQHF TRBJ1-5 . many TRBV19
TGTGCTAGTGGTTTGAAGGGGGTGGCCAAAAACATTCAGTACTTC CASGLKGVAKNIQYF TRBJ2-4 . many TRBV12-5
TGTGCCAGCAGTTACTCCCAGGCTACGGATCAGCCCCAGCATTTT CASSYSQATDQPQHF TRBJ1-5 . many TRBV6-2/TRBV6-3
TGTGCCAGCAGTTTAATGGGCAGGGGGCTCACCGGGGAGCTGTTTTTT CASSLMGRGLTGELFF TRBJ2-2 TRBD1 many TRBV28
TGTGCCAGCAGAGACCTCCGGGACAGGGTAAAGCACACCTTC CASRDLRDRVKHTF TRBJ1-2 TRBD1 many TRBV28
TGCAGTGCTAGAGTATGGTCGCGGGTAGGGGACACCGGGGAGCTGTTTTTT CSARVWSRVGDTGELFF TRBJ2-2 . many TRBV20-1
TGTGCCAGCAGTGTCCTAGCGGGAGTCTACGAGCAGTACTTC CASSVLAGVYEQYF TRBJ2-7 TRBD2 many TRBV2
TGTGCCAGCAGCTTAATAGCCGAGCAGTACTTC CASSLIAEQYF TRBJ2-7 . many TRBV7-2
TGTGCCAGCAGCCCGCGGGGACAGGGGGCTTGGGAGCAGTACTTC CASSPRGQGAWEQYF TRBJ2-7 TRBD1 many TRBV9
TGCAGTGCTCCAGGGGAGGCGGTTGCTAGCGTGAGTCAAGAGACCCAGTACTTC CSAPGEAVASVSQETQYF TRBJ2-5 . many TRBV20-1
TGTGCCAGCAGCTTTGAGCGGGGGGCCCAAGAGACCCAGTACTTC CASSFERGAQETQYF TRBJ2-5 TRBD2 many TRBV7-2
TGTGCCAGCAGCGTAGCAGCGGAGGCCTACGAGCAGTACTTC CASSVAAEAYEQYF TRBJ2-7 . many TRBV9
TGTGCCATCGGCCGGAACCAAGAGACCCAGTACTTC CAIGRNQETQYF TRBJ2-5 . many TRBV10-3
TGTGCCAGCACCGCCTCACAGGGGGCAGGGTCGGAGACCCAGTACTTC CASTASQGAGSETQYF TRBJ2-5 TRBD1 many TRBV7-9